This T cell receptor beta chain was captured in a study of blood T cell repertoires in COVID-19. Study at large: Both acute and convalescent COVID-19 samples were obtained from the United States, Italy and Spain. PBMCs, B-cell-depleted T cells, or T cells provided the cDNA or gDNA that made up the material.

In the authors' workflow: Estimated nucleated cell counts came from reference gene primer amplification. Libraries were prepared by immunoSEQ multiplex PCR; TCRdb keeps only in-frame clonotypes and omits some of them. The V and J calls and clone size come from that table; D and trimming were worked out from the DNA. Of around 98,000 clones listed, 82% are singletons. This CDR3 spans 16 amino acids. The germline V gene has CDR1 SGHNT and CDR2 YYREEE (reference sequence). Between the trimmed V and J ends, which lost 0 bases and 7 bases, there was a span of 17 bases. The receptor's source is a man aged 65-85 years with active or convalescent COVID-19. The J gene is TRBJ2-1, the V gene TRBV5-4, with D possibly matching TRBD2 (6 bases). What was sequenced was peripheral blood. The CDR3 sequence: CASSLGTLALPNEQFF. CDR3 nucleotides: TGTGCCAGCAGCTTGGGGACTCTAGCGCTGCCAAATGAGCAGTTCTTC.